The 11 T cell receptor beta chains given below trace back to one sample, sequenced in a study of graft-versus-host responses after intestinal transplantation. Assay: immunoSEQ multiplex PCR; the TCRdb copy retains only in-frame clones and omits some. Here the sample spans about 88,000 clones, about nine tenths being singletons. Their antigen targets remain unknown. Material: unstimulated CD4+ T cells sorted from spleen or lymph node cells, obtained before intestinal transplant. The receptors were gathered from a human donor who received an intestinal transplant.

This chain connects TRBV5-4 to TRBJ2-7, with TRBD2 matching 11 bases. Per germline, CDR1 SGHNT and CDR2 YYREEE (reference sequence). The J segment lost 5 bases and the V segment lost 0 bases, leaving 10 bases of the junction unmatched. The CDR3 consists of 17 residues. In nucleotides, the CDR3 is TGTGCCAGCAGCTTGGTTAGGTCTAGCGGGGGGAGACACGAGCAGTACTTC. This codes for CASSLVRSSGGRHEQYF. The full variable domain, in which reference TRBV5-4 and TRBJ2-7 provide the parts outside the CDR3, is ETGVTQSPTHLIKTRGQQVTLRCSSQSGHNTVSWYQQALGQGPQFIFQYYREEENGRGNFPPRFSGLQFPNYSSELNVNALELDDSALYLCASSLVRSSGGRHEQYFGPGTRLTVT.

V usage is TRBV11-2 and J usage is TRBJ2-1, with 8 bases matching TRBD2. This CDR3 is 17 amino acids long. CDR1 SGHAT and CDR2 FQNNGV come from the germline V gene. Trimming cost V 5 bases and J 0 bases; bases outside gene matches: 9. CDR3 nucleotide sequence: TGTGCCAGCAGCCTTTTTCGGGGGGGCCGCTCCTACAATGAGCAGTTCTTC. Its protein product is CASSLFRGGRSYNEQFF.

The V call is TRBV2, the J call TRBJ2-5; D is possibly TRBD2 (6 bases). The V end was cut by 3 bases, the J end by 5 bases, with 13 bases between. Germline CDR1 and CDR2: SNHLY and FYNNEI. The CDR3 contains 14 residues. The CDR3 DNA follows: TGTGCCAGCAGTGATGGGACTGCTCTGGAGACCCAGTACTTC. It specifies CASSDGTALETQYF.

The V gene is TRBV5-8, the J gene TRBJ2-3; D is undetermined. This CDR3 is 16 amino acids long. Germline CDR1 SGHTS, CDR2 YDEGEE. Trimming took 4 bases from V and 3 from J, leaving 18 bases between them. The CDR3 DNA reads as TGTGCCAGCAGCCCAATGGGCCCTTTGGCGACAGATACGCAGTATTTT. Its translation: CASSPMGPLATDTQYF. Supplemented by reference TRBV5-8 and TRBJ2-3, the full variable domain reads EAGVTQSPTHLIKTRGQQATLRCSPISGHTSVYWYQQALGLGLQFLLWYDEGEERNRGNFPPRFSGRQFPNYSSELNVNALELEDSALYLCASSPMGPLATDTQYFGPGTRLTVL.

The chain uses TRBV18 and TRBJ2-3; 9 bases are shared with TRBD2. The CDR3 is 16 residues long. Germline trimming cut 6 bases from V and 2 bases from J; bases unmatched to any gene: 9. CDR1 and CDR2 from the germline V gene are KGHSH and LQKENI. The CDR3 nucleotides are TGTGCCAGCTCCCCCAACCTAGCGGGGACCACAGATACGCAGTATTTT. Translated, it gives CASSPNLAGTTDTQYF.

The V and J genes are TRBV11-2 and TRBJ1-1; TRBD1 might be the D (5 bases). The length of the CDR3 is 13 residues. V was pared by 1 base and J by 11 bases, with 14 bases between. Germline lookup yields CDR1 SGHAT and CDR2 FQNNGV. CDR3 amino acids: CASSLGGWGEAFF. Here the CDR3 DNA reads TGTGCCAGCAGCTTAGGGGGTTGGGGGGAGGCTTTCTTT.

V usage is TRBV9 and J usage is TRBJ2-1; tentative D call: TRBD2 (7 bases). Germline-derived CDR1 and CDR2 are SGDLS and YYNGEE. The V end lost 0 bases, the J end lost 7 bases, and 14 bases lay between the germline ends. CDR3 length: 15 amino acids. CDR3 loop: CASSVGGGALNEQFF. The CDR3 DNA sequence: TGTGCCAGCAGCGTAGGAGGGGGGGCCTTGAATGAGCAGTTCTTC. Based on the CDR3 plus reference TRBV9 and TRBJ2-1, the full variable domain is DSGVTQTPKHLITATGQRVTLRCSPRSGDLSVYWYQQSLDQGLQFLIQYYNGEERAKGNILERFSAQQFPDLHSELNLSSLELGDSALYFCASSVGGGALNEQFFGPGTRLTVL.

The rearrangement links TRBV6-6 to TRBJ1-2; 7 bases are shared with TRBD1. J lost 8 bases, V lost 2 bases, and 11 bases had no gene match. CDR1 MNHNY and CDR2 SVGAGI come from the germline V gene (reference sequence). This CDR3 region has 15 residues. CDR3 loop: CASSYPRQGTHGYTF. The CDR3 DNA sequence: TGTGCCAGCAGTTACCCTCGACAGGGTACGCACGGCTACACCTTC.

V is TRBV5-1 and J is TRBJ2-5; the D gene is possibly TRBD1 (6 bases). The germline V gene has CDR1 SGHRS and CDR2 YFSETQ. This CDR3 is 18 amino acids long. V lost 4 bases to trimming and J lost 5 bases, with 27 bases between them. The CDR3 nucleotides are TGCGCCAGCAGCCGCACTCCACCCTACCCAGGGGTAGGGGAGACCCAGTACTTC. The encoded protein is CASSRTPPYPGVGETQYF. Variable domain in full (rest from reference TRBV5-1 and TRBJ2-5): KAGVTQTPRYLIKTRGQQVTLSCSPISGHRSVSWYQQTPGQGLQFLFEYFSETQRNKGNFPGRFSGRQFSNSRSEMNVSTLELGDSALYLCASSRTPPYPGVGETQYFGPGTRLLVL.

The chain combines TRBV5-1 with TRBJ2-5; 11 bases agree with TRBD1. The J call may not be correct, given that the DNA end is closer to TRBJ2-7. Germline CDR1 SGHRS, CDR2 YFSETQ. The CDR3 extends over 15 amino acids. CDR3 DNA: TGCGCCAGCAGCCTCCTAGGGACAGGGGGTGGCGAGCAGTACTTC. This translates into CASSLLGTGGGEQYF.

The rearrangement links TRBV5-6 to TRBJ1-3; the D is unclear. The ends were cut back, 5 bases at V and 1 base at J, with 16 bases in the middle. The germline CDR1 and CDR2 sequences are SGHDT and YYEEEE. The CDR3 spans 16 residues. The CDR3: CASRRYGIPSGNTIYF. CDR3 nucleotides: TGTGCCAGCAGGAGGTACGGCATACCTTCTGGAAACACCATATATTTT.